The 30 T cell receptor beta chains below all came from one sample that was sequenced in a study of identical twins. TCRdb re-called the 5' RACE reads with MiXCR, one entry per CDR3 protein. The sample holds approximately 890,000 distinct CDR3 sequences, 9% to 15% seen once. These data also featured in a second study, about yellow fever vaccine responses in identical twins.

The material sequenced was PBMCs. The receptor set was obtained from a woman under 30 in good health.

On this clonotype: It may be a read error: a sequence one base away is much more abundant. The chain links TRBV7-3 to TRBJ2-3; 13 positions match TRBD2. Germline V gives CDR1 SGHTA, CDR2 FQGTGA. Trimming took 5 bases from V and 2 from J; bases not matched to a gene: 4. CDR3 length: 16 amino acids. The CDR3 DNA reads TGTGCCAGCAGCCCGACTAGCGGGAGGTTCACAGATACGCAGTATTTT. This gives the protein CASSPTSGRFTDTQYF.

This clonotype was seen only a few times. The CDR3 DNA reads as TGCGCCAGCAGCACGGACCGGAATGAGCAGTTCTTC. Amino acids: CASSTDRNEQFF. V gene TRBV5-1 combines with J gene TRBJ2-1, with no clear D. Per the germline V gene, CDR1 is SGHRS and CDR2 is YFSETQ. Trimming removed 4 bases at V and 7 bases at J, with 9 bases between. There are 12 residues in the CDR3.

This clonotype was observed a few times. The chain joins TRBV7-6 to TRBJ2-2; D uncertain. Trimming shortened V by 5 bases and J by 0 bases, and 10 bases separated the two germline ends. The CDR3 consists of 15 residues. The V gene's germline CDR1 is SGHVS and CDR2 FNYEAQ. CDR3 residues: CASSTTDANTGELFF. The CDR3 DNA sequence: TGTGCCAGCAGCACTACGGATGCGAACACCGGGGAGCTGTTTTTT.

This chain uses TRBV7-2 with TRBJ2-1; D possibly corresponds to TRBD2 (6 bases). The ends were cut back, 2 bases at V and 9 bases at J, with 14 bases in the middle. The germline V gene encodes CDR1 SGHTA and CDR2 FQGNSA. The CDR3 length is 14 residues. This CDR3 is CASSLREAGSEQFF. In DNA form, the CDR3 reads TGTGCCAGCAGCTTAAGGGAGGCCGGGAGTGAGCAGTTCTTC.

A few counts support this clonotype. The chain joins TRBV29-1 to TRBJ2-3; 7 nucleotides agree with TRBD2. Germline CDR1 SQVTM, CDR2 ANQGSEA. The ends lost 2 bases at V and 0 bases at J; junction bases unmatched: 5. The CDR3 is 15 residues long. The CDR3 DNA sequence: TGCAGCGTTGAATGGCGGGGGTCTAGCACAGATACGCAGTATTTT. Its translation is CSVEWRGSSTDTQYF.

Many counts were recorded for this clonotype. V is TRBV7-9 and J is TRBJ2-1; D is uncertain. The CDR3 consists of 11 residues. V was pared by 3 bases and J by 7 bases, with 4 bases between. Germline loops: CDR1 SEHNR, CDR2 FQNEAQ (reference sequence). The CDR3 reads CASSFLNEQFF. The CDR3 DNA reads TGTGCCAGCAGCTTTTTAAATGAGCAGTTCTTC.

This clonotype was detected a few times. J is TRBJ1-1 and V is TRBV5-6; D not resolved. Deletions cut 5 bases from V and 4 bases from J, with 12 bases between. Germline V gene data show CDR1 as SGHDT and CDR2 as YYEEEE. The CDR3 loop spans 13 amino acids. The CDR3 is CASSGFFSTEAFF. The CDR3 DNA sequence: TGTGCCAGCAGTGGGTTTTTCAGCACTGAAGCTTTCTTT.

As DNA, the CDR3 is TGTGCCAGCAGCACCCCTGGTTCGGGTCGCGGTTCTGGGGCCAACGTCCTGACTTTC. Protein product: CASSTPGSGRGSGANVLTF. This rearrangement joins TRBV5-6 to TRBJ2-6; D not resolved. In germline, CDR1 is SGHDT, CDR2 YYEEEE. This CDR3 has 19 amino acids. V lost 4 bases and J 1 base, leaving 21 bases between the germline ends.

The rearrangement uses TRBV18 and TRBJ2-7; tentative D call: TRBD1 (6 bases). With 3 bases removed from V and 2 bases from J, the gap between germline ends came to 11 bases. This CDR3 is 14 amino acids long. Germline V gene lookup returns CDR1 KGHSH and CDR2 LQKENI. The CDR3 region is CASSPPGAPYEQYF. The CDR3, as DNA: TGTGCCAGCTCACCGCCAGGGGCACCCTACGAGCAGTACTTC.

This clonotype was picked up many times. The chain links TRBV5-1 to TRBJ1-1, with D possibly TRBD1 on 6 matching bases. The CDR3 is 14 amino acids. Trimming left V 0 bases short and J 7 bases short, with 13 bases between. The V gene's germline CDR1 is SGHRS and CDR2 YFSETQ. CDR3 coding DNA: TGCGCCAGCAGCTTGGGGCCGGACAGAAGTGAAGCTTTCTTT. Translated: CASSLGPDRSEAFF.

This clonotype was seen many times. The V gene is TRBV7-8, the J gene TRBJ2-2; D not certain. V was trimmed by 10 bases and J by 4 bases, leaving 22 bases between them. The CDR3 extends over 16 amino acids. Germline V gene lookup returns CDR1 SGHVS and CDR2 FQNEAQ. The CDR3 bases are TGTGCCACCCTACCTCTTCCGGTGAGAAGCACCGGGGAGCTGTTTTTT. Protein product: CATLPLPVRSTGELFF.

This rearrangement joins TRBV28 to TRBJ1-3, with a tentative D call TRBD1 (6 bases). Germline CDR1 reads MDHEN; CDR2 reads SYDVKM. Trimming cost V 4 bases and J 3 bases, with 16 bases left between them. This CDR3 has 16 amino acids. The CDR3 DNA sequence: TGTGCCAGCAGTTCAACCCCCAGGGGTTATGGAAACACCATATATTTT. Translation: CASSSTPRGYGNTIYF.

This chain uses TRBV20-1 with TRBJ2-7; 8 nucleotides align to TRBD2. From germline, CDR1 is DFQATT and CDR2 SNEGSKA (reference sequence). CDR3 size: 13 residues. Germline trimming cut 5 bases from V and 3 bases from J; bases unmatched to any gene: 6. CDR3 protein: CSASLAGLYEQYF. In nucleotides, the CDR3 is TGCAGTGCTTCGTTAGCGGGGCTCTACGAGCAGTACTTC.

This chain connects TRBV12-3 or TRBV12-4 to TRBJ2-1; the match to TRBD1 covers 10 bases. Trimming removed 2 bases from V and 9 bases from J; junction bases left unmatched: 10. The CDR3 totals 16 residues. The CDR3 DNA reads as TGTGCCAGCAGTTTACTTGGGACAGGGGTTTCTTCTGAGCAGTTCTTC. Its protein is CASSLLGTGVSSEQFF.

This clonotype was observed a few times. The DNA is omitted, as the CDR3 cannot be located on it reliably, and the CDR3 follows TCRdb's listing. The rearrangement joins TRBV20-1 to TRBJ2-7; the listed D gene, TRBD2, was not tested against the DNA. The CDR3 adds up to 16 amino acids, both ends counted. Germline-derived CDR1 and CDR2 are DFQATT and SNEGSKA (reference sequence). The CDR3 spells CSAKVLRASGRHEQYF.

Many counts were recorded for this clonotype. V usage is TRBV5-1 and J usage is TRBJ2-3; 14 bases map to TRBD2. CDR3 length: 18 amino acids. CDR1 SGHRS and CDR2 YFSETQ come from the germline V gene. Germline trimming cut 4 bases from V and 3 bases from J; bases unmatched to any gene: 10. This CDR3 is CASSVGTSGRGGTDTQYF. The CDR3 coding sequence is TGCGCCAGCAGCGTCGGGACTAGCGGGAGAGGTGGTACAGATACGCAGTATTTT.

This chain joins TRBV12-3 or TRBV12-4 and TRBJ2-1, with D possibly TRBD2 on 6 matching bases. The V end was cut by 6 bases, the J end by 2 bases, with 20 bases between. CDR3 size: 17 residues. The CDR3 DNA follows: TGTGCCAGCAGCCCCCTGGTGGGAGGAGCCCCCTACAATGAGCAGTTCTTC. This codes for CASSPLVGGAPYNEQFF.

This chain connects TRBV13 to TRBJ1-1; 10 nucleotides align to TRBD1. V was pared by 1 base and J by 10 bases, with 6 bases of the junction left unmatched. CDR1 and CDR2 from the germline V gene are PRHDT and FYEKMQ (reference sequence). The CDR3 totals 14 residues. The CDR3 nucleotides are TGTGCCAGCAGCTTAGAAGGGACAGGGGAGGGAGCTTTCTTT. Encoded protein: CASSLEGTGEGAFF.

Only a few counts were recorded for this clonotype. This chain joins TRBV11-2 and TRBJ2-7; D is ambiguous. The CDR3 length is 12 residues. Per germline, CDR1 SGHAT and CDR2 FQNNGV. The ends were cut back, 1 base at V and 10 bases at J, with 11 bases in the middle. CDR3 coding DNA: TGTGCCAGCAGCTTAGGAGCTACGGTCCAGTACTTC. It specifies CASSLGATVQYF.

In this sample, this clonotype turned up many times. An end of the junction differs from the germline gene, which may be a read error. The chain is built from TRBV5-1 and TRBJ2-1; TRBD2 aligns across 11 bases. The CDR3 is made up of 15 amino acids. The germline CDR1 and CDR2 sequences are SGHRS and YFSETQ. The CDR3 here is CASSPGTSGYNEQFF. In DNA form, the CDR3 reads TGTGCCAGCAGCCCCGGGACTAGCGGATACAATGAGCAGTTCTTC.

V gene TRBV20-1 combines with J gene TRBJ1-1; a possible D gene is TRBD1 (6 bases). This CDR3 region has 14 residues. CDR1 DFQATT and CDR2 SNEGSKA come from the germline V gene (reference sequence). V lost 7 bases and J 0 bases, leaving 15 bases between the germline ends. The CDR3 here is CSVRAGALNTEAFF. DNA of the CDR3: TGCAGTGTAAGGGCAGGGGCTTTGAACACTGAAGCTTTCTTT.

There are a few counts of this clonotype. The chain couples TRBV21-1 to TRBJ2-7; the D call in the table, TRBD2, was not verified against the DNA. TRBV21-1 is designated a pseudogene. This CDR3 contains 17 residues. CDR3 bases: TGTGCCAGCAGCAAAGGGGAGCCTAGCGGAGGCTCCTACGAGCAGTACTTC. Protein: CASSKGEPSGGSYEQYF.

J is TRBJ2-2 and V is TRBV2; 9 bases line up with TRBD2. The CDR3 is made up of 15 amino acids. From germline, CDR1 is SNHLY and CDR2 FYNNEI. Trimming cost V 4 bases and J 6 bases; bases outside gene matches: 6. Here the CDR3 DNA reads TGTGCCAGCAGTGTGGAAGCGGGAGGTTCCGGGGAGCTGTTTTTT. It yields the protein CASSVEAGGSGELFF.

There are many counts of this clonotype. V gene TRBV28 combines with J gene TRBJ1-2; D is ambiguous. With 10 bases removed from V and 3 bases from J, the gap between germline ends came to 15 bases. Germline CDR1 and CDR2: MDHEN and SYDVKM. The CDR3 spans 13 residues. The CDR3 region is CATHAAIDYGYTF. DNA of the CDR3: TGTGCCACCCACGCAGCGATTGACTATGGCTACACCTTC.

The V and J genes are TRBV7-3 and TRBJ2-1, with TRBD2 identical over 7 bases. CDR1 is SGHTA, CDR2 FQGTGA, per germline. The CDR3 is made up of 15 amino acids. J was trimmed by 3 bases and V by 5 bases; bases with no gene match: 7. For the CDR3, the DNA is TGTGCCAGCAGCCCAGGCGGGAGTTTCTACAATGAGCAGTTCTTC. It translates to CASSPGGSFYNEQFF.

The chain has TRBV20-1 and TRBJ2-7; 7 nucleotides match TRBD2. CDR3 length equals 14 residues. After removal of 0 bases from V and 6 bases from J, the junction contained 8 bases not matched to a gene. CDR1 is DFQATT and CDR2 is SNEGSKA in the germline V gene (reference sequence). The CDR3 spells CSARDPASGIEQYF. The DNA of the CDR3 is TGCAGTGCTAGAGATCCGGCTAGCGGAATCGAGCAGTACTTC.

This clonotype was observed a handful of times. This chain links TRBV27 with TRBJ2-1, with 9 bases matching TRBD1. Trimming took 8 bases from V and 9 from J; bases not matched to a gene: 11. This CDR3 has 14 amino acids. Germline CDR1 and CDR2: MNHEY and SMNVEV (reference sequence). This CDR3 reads CASWNRGPDGEQFF. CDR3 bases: TGTGCCAGCTGGAACAGGGGGCCCGACGGTGAGCAGTTCTTC.

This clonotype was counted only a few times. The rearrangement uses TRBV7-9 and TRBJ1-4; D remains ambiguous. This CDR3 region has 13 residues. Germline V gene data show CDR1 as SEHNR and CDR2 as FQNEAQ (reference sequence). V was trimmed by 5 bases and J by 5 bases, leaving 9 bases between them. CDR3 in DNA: TGTGCCAGCAGCGTCCGGGGAAATGAAAAACTGTTTTTT. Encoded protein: CASSVRGNEKLFF.

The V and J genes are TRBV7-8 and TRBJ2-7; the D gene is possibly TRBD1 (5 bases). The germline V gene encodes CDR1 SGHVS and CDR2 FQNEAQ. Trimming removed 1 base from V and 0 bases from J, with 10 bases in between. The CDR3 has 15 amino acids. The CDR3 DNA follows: TGTGCCAGCAGCTTAGGTCACAGGAGCTCCTACGAGCAGTACGTC. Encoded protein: CASSLGHRSSYEQYV.

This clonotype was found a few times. This chain's CDR3 is CSVPTGGYTEAFF. The DNA for the CDR3 is TGCAGCGTTCCGACAGGGGGGTATACTGAAGCTTTCTTT. V gene TRBV29-1 combines with J gene TRBJ1-1; 9 positions match TRBD1. The V and J ends lost 5 bases and 5 bases, in that order; junction bases with no gene match: 6. This CDR3 has 13 amino acids. Germline CDR1 is SQVTM and CDR2 is ANQGSEA. Filled out from reference TRBV29-1 and TRBJ1-1, the complete variable domain reads SAVISQKPSRDICQRGTSLTIQCQVDSQVTMMFWYRQQPGQSLTLIATANQGSEATYESGFVIDKFPISRPNLTFSTLTVSNMSPEDSSIYLCSVPTGGYTEAFFGQGTRLTVV.